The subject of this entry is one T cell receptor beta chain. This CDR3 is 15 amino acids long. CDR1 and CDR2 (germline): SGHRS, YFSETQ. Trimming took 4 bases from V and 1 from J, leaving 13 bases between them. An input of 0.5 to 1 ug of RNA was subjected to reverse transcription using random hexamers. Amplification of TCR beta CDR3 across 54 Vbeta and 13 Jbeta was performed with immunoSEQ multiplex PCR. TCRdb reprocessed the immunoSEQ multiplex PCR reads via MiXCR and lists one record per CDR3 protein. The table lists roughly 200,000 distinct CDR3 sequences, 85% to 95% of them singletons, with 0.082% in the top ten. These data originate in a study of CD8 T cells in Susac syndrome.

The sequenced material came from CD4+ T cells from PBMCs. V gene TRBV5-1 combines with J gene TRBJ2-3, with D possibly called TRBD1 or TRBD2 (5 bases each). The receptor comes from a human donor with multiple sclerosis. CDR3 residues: CASSPVLGGTDTQYF. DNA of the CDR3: TGCGCCAGCAGCCCGGTGCTGGGGGGCACAGATACGCAGTATTTT. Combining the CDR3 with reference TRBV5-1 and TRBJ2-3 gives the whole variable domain KAGVTQTPRYLIKTRGQQVTLSCSPISGHRSVSWYQQTPGQGLQFLFEYFSETQRNKGNFPGRFSGRQFSNSRSEMNVSTLELGDSALYLCASSPVLGGTDTQYFGPGTRLTVL.